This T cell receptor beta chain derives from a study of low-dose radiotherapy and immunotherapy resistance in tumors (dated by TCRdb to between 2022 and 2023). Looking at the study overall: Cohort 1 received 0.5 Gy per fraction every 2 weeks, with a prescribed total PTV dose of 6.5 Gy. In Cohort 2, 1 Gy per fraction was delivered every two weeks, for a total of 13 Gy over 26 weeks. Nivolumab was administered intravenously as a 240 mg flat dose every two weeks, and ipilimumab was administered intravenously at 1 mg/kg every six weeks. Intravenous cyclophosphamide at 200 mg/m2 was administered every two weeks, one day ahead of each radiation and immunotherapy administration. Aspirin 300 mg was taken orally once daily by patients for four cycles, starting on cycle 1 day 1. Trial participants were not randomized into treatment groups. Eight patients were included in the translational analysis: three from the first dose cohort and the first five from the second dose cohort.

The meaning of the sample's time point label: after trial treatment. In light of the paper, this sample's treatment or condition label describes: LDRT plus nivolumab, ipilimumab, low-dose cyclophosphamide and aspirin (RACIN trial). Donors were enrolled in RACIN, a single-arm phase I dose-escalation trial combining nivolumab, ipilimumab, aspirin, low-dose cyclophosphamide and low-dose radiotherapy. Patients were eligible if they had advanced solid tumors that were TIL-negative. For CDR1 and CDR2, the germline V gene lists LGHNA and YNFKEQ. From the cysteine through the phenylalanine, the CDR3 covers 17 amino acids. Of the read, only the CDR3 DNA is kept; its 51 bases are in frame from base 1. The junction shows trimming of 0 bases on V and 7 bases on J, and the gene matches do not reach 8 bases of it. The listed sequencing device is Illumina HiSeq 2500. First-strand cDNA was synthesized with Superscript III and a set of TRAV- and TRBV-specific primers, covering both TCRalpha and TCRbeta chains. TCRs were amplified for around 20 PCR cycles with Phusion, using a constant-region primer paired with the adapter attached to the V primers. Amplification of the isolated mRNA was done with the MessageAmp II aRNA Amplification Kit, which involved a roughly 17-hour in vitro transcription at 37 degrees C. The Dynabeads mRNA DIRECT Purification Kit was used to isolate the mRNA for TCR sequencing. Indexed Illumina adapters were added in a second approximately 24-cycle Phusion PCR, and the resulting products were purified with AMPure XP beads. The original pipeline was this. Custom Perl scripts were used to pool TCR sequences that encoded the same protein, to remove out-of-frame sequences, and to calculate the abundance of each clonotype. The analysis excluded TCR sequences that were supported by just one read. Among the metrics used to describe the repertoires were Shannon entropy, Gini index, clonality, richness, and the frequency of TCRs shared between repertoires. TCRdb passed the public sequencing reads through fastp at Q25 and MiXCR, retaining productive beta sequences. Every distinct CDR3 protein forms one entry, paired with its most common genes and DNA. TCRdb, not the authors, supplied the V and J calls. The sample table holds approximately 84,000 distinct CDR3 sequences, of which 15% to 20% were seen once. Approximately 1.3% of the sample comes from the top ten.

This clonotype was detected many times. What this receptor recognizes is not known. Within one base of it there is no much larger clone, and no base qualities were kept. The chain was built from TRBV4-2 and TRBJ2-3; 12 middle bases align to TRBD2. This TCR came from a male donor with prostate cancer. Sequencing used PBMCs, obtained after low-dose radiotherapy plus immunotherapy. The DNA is TGTGCCAGCAGCCAAGATGCGACTAGCGGGAGCATGAATACGCAGTATTTT. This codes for CASSQDATSGSMNTQYF.